This T cell receptor (beta chain) is from a study of patients and donors after allogeneic stem cell transplantation (TCRdb year 2020). With respect to this clonotype: Its antigen remains unidentified. No base qualities exist here, and no much larger clone lies one base off it.

The library was prepared using RT-PCR. Sequencing used a NextSeq 550. The public sequencing data were trimmed at Q25 with fastp and processed into clonotypes with MiXCR by TCRdb, which kept only in-frame beta chains. Under each unique CDR3 protein, matching rows form one entry showing the most common genes and DNA. In all, the sample holds roughly 200,000 distinct CDR3 sequences, and 41% of those were seen once. The ten largest account for 33% of the sample. V lost 6 bases and J lost 11 bases; the stretch between them is 16 bases long. The CDR3, cysteine through phenylalanine, is 12 amino acids long. Only the CDR3 portion is preserved as DNA: 36 bases, with reading frame beginning at the first base. The germline V gene yields MDHEN for CDR1 and SYDVKM for CDR2.

Sequenced: blood, either unsorted or a sorted T cell fraction (not recorded which). The TCR comes from a human donor who was either an allogeneic HSCT recipient or a stem cell or donor lymphocyte infusion donor (not recorded which). It is not recorded whose cells these are; they may come from a transplant donor. The chain uses TRBV28 and TRBJ1-1; a tentative D match to TRBD1 spans 6 bases. At the DNA level, the sequence is TGTGCCAGCAGCCTATCCTTAGGGGGGGCTTTCTTT. Translated, this is CASSLSLGGAFF.